Each of the 2 T cell receptor beta chains below was sequenced from the same sample in a study of shared clonotypes between healthy human individuals. CD45RO negativity and positive selection for CCR7 defined naive CD8 cells, a population that excluded terminally differentiated effector memory CD45RA+ cells. Generated by immunoSEQ multiplex PCR, the TCRdb table keeps only in-frame clones and is missing some. The sample includes 700,000 to 950,000 clones, 90% to 98% of them seen just once. What was sequenced was naive CD8+ T cells sorted from blood. Every receptor here comes from a man between 25 and 39 years old in good health.

This chain joins TRBV7-6 and TRBJ2-7; 7 bases match TRBD2. The CDR3 runs 15 residues. CDR1 and CDR2 (germline): SGHVS, FNYEAQ. V shed 5 bases and J 0 bases; nucleotides not matched to a gene: 7. The CDR3 DNA is TGTGCCAGCAGCCATCTAGCGGAGAGCTCCTACGAGCAGTACTTC. It specifies CASSHLAESSYEQYF.

The rearrangement uses TRBV30 and TRBJ2-7; D not certain. V was shortened by 0 bases and J by 3 bases, with 18 bases between the two germline ends. Germline CDR1 and CDR2: GTSNPN and SVGIG (reference sequence). The CDR3 runs 16 residues. The CDR3 DNA follows: TGTGCCTGGAGTGTACCCCAAGCCAGGTCCGACTACGAGCAGTACTTC. Its translation: CAWSVPQARSDYEQYF.